These 14 T cell receptor beta chains originate from one sample sequenced in a study of shared T cell receptors in the human thymus. The data were produced by immunoSEQ multiplex PCR, yet TCRdb's version contains in-frame clones alone and is incomplete. Among 640,000 or so clones, around 87% were seen once, and the ten largest hold 0.0094%. This sample also appeared in a second study, on human thymus T cells.

The specimen was thymocytes. These receptors came from a boy younger than two with a congenital heart defect.

The chain couples TRBV5-1 to TRBJ2-7; 7 bases map to TRBD1. This CDR3 comprises 16 residues. The V gene end was trimmed by 4 bases and the J gene end by 4 bases; junction bases not matched to a gene: 14. From germline, CDR1 is SGHRS and CDR2 YFSETQ. CDR3 coding DNA: TGCGCCAGCAGCACCGCCGGGACAGTCATTGCTTACGAGCAGTACTTC. This sequence encodes CASSTAGTVIAYEQYF. Full variable domain (rest looked up from reference TRBV5-1 and TRBJ2-7): KAGVTQTPRYLIKTRGQQVTLSCSPISGHRSVSWYQQTPGQGLQFLFEYFSETQRNKGNFPGRFSGRQFSNSRSEMNVSTLELGDSALYLCASSTAGTVIAYEQYFGPGTRLTVT.

V gene TRBV18 combines with J gene TRBJ2-7, with TRBD1 matching over 9 bases. Germline CDR1 reads KGHSH; CDR2 reads LQKENI. Trimming removed 3 bases from V and 5 bases from J; junction bases left unmatched: 2. The CDR3 is 13 residues long. The CDR3 spells CASSPRTGDEQYF. The CDR3 DNA is TGTGCCAGCTCACCTCGGACAGGGGACGAGCAGTACTTC.

The gene calls are TRBV6-1 and TRBJ2-5, with D tentatively TRBD2 (7 bases). The germline CDR1 and CDR2 sequences are MNHNS and SASEGT. The CDR3 covers 15 residues. V was clipped by 2 bases and J by 5 bases, with 15 bases between them. CDR3 bases: TGTGCCAGCAGTGAAAAGTCGGGGGGCAGGGAGACCCAGTACTTC. Translating gives CASSEKSGGRETQYF.

This clone was observed a single time. One end of the junction is discordant with germline, which a read error may explain. This chain joins TRBV7-9 and TRBJ2-1; 8 bases agree with TRBD2. The germline CDR1 and CDR2 sequences are SEHNR and FQNEAQ (reference sequence). The CDR3 is made up of 10 amino acids. CDR3 sequence: CATLGTRSIF. CDR3 sequence (DNA): TGTGCCACCCTGGGGACTAGATCGATCTTC.

The chain links TRBV9 to TRBJ2-3, with 7 bases matching TRBD2. Germline values: CDR1 SGDLS, CDR2 YYNGEE. Trimming at V came to 1 base and at J to 0 bases, leaving 14 bases not matched to a gene. The CDR3 consists of 19 residues. The CDR3 bases are TGTGCCAGCAGCGTATATAACGAGGCGGGGGACCATAGCACAGATACGCAGTATTTT. It yields the protein CASSVYNEAGDHSTDTQYF.

This clone appeared once. The V gene is TRBV4-3, the J gene TRBJ2-3; the match to TRBD2 covers 7 bases. The germline gives CDR1 LGHNA, CDR2 YSLEER. V was clipped by 3 bases and J by 4 bases; unmatched bases: 10. The CDR3 contains 16 residues. The CDR3 spells CASSQASGGHADTQYF. Here the CDR3 DNA reads TGCGCCAGCAGCCAGGCTTCGGGAGGCCACGCAGATACGCAGTATTTT.

The chain couples TRBV4-1 to TRBJ2-7; possible D gene TRBD2, 5 bases. Trimming took off 0 bases at V and 3 bases at J, with 21 bases between the two ends. CDR1 and CDR2 from the germline V gene are MGHRA and YSYEKL. The CDR3 loop spans 18 amino acids. CDR3 bases: TGCGCCAGCAGCCAAGACATACGGAGCGGTCCAAAGATCTACGAGCAGTACTTC. It translates to CASSQDIRSGPKIYEQYF.

About this clone itself: Other DNA sequences in this specimen translate into the identical CDR3. This rearrangement joins TRBV20-1 to TRBJ2-7; 7 bases match TRBD1. In germline, CDR1 is DFQATT, CDR2 SNEGSKA (reference sequence). V lost 5 bases and J lost 4; bases outside the gene matches: 2. The CDR3 has 11 amino acids. The CDR3 DNA is TGCAGTGCTCAACAGGGGTACGAGCAGTACTTC. Encoded protein: CSAQQGYEQYF.

This clone came up once. The gene calls are TRBV28 and TRBJ1-1, with D perhaps matching TRBD1 (5 bases). Germline assignment: CDR1 MDHEN and CDR2 SYDVKM. V lost 5 bases, J lost 4 bases, and 14 bases lay in between. CDR3 size: 14 residues. This CDR3 reads CASSPPQGGTEAFF. DNA of the CDR3: TGTGCCAGCAGTCCCCCTCAGGGAGGCACTGAAGCTTTCTTT.

Worth noting for this clone: The same CDR3 can be traced to other DNA sequences in this sample. The chain is built from TRBV19 and TRBJ1-6, with 7 bases identical to TRBD1. With 10 bases clipped from V and 5 bases from J, the junction kept 8 bases outside the gene matches. The CDR3 runs 14 residues. Germline V gives CDR1 LNHDA, CDR2 SQIVND (reference sequence). The CDR3: CAITPGQHNSPLHF. The DNA of the CDR3 is TGTGCCATCACACCGGGACAGCATAATTCACCCCTCCACTTT.

This chain joins TRBV5-1 and TRBJ1-1; 9 nucleotides line up with TRBD1. The junction had 13 bases not matched to a gene; V was cut back by 3 bases and J by 7 bases. This CDR3 has 16 amino acids. Germline CDR1 and CDR2: SGHRS and YFSETQ. This chain's CDR3 is CASSSLRGQGSDEAFF. As DNA, the CDR3 is TGCGCCAGCAGCTCCCTCCGAGGACAGGGGAGTGATGAAGCTTTCTTT. Based on the CDR3 plus reference TRBV5-1 and TRBJ1-1, the full variable domain is KAGVTQTPRYLIKTRGQQVTLSCSPISGHRSVSWYQQTPGQGLQFLFEYFSETQRNKGNFPGRFSGRQFSNSRSEMNVSTLELGDSALYLCASSSLRGQGSDEAFFGQGTRLTVV.

The CDR3 protein is CASRILGSGETYEQYF. CDR3 nucleotides: TGTGCCAGTAGAATTTTGGGTAGCGGGGAGACCTACGAGCAGTACTTC. The gene calls are TRBV19 and TRBJ2-7; 8 positions agree with TRBD2. J gave up 2 bases and V 6 bases, and 12 bases lay outside the gene matches. This CDR3 region has 16 residues. From germline, CDR1 is LNHDA and CDR2 SQIVND (reference sequence).

This clone has just a few counts. This chain uses TRBV27 with TRBJ2-1; 12 bases map to TRBD2. This CDR3 is built from 12 residues. V lost 7 bases, J lost 10 bases, and 2 bases stayed unmatched. Germline CDR1 is MNHEY and CDR2 is SMNVEV (reference sequence). The CDR3, as DNA: TGTGCCAGCATTGGACTAGCGGGAGAGCAGTTCTTC. Its protein is CASIGLAGEQFF.

This chain links TRBV23-1 with TRBJ1-1; D is perhaps TRBD1 (5 bases). TRBV23-1 is noted as an ORF with a role that remains uncertain. CDR3 length: 13 residues. Trimming pared 6 bases from V and 2 bases from J, leaving 10 bases between. CDR3: CASSRGGNTEAFF. The CDR3 DNA reads TGCGCCAGCAGCCGGGGGGGAAACACTGAAGCTTTCTTT.